A single sample gave rise to the 21 T cell receptor beta chains below, sequenced in a study of cytomegalovirus exposure and HLA in healthy donors. Primers: 60 Vbeta forward and 13 Jbeta reverse. Repertoires were generated with immunoSEQ multiplex PCR, while TCRdb's copy carries only in-frame clones and drops some. Here the sample spans about 37,000 clones, about 70% being singletons. The material sequenced was PBMCs. The source of these receptors is a man aged 35 to 55 in good health and CMV-seronegative.

The chain employs TRBV7-2 and TRBJ2-1; no firm D call. CDR3 length equals 17 residues. Trimming stripped 3 bases from V and 4 bases from J, with 19 bases between. Germline loops: CDR1 SGHTA, CDR2 FQGNSA. DNA of the CDR3: TGTGCCAGCAGCTTCGACTCACTCCCCTCTGTATACAATGAGCAGTTCTTC. It is translated as CASSFDSLPSVYNEQFF.

This clone has only one observation. The same CDR3 arises from other DNA sequences in this sample as well. V usage is TRBV4-2 and J usage is TRBJ2-1; D unresolved. CDR1 and CDR2 (germline): LGHNA, YNFKEQ. V lost 2 bases and J lost 7, with 6 bases in between. This CDR3 region has 12 residues. This CDR3 reads CASSQNRNEQFF. The CDR3 nucleotides read TGTGCCAGCAGCCAAAACCGGAATGAGCAGTTCTTC.

The chain links TRBV2 to TRBJ1-1; the D gene is possibly TRBD1 (6 bases). Germline CDR1 SNHLY, CDR2 FYNNEI. CDR3 length: 13 residues. The CDR3 is CAAHREMNTEAFF. CDR3 in DNA: TGTGCGGCACACAGGGAGATGAACACTGAAGCTTTCTTT.

This chain connects TRBV25-1 to TRBJ1-5; D ambiguous. V lost 5 bases and J 4 bases, leaving 6 bases between the germline ends. The length of the CDR3 is 12 residues. CDR1 MGHDK and CDR2 SYGVNS come from the germline V gene. In DNA, the CDR3 is TGTGCCAGCAGTTTCCAGAATCAGCCCCAGCATTTT. As protein: CASSFQNQPQHF.

V and J are TRBV4-2 and TRBJ1-4; weak D call: TRBD1 (6 bases). Germline V gene lookup returns CDR1 LGHNA and CDR2 YNFKEQ. CDR3 length equals 16 residues. Between the trimmed V and J ends, which lost 0 bases and 3 bases, there was a span of 11 bases. CDR3 nucleotides: TGTGCCAGCAGCCAAGATAACGGGACACCTAATGAAAAACTGTTTTTT. Its translation is CASSQDNGTPNEKLFF.

The chain carries TRBV4-1 and TRBJ1-5, with D possibly matching TRBD1 (6 bases). The CDR3 extends over 20 amino acids. Germline assignment: CDR1 MGHRA and CDR2 YSYEKL. Trimming took off 6 bases at V and 0 bases at J, with 27 bases between the two ends. The CDR3 is CASSPLPFTRGTPSNQPQHF. The CDR3 bases are TGCGCCAGCAGTCCATTACCTTTCACCAGGGGAACCCCTAGCAATCAGCCCCAGCATTTT.

The chain is built from TRBV6-5 and TRBJ1-5; a possible D gene is TRBD1 (6 bases). Germline assignment: CDR1 MNHEY and CDR2 SVGAGI. There are 14 residues in the CDR3. Trimming removed 8 bases at V and 4 bases at J, with 15 bases between. The CDR3, as DNA: TGTGCCAGCGCCCTGAGGCAGGGGAATCAGCCCCAGCATTTT. Encoded protein: CASALRQGNQPQHF.

The chain combines TRBV4-3 with TRBJ2-3; 11 bases are a match to TRBD2. The CDR3 is made up of 16 amino acids. Per germline, CDR1 LGHNA and CDR2 YSLEER. With 2 bases clipped from V and 5 bases from J, the junction kept 6 bases outside the gene matches. The CDR3 DNA reads as TGCGCCAGCAGCCAACAGGCTAGCGGGGGGCGAGATACGCAGTATTTT. Amino acids: CASSQQASGGRDTQYF.

The genes are TRBV10-2 and TRBJ1-2; D is possibly TRBD1 (6 bases). The CDR3 contains 14 residues. Per germline, CDR1 WSHSY and CDR2 SAAADI. The V and J ends lost 6 bases and 4 bases respectively, with 15 bases between them. The CDR3 nucleotides read TGCGCCAGCAGAGAAGGCGGGGGCGGCTATGGCTACACCTTC. This sequence encodes CASREGGGGYGYTF.

The DNA for the CDR3 is TGTGCCAGCAGTCCCCGGACAGGCATAGCCAAAAACATTCAGTACTTC. Amino acid sequence: CASSPRTGIAKNIQYF. The rearrangement uses TRBV28 and TRBJ2-4; 7 bases map to TRBD1. The CDR3 is made up of 16 amino acids. Germline V gene sequence: CDR1 MDHEN, CDR2 SYDVKM. V shed 5 bases, J shed 0 bases, and the junction held 7 bases outside the gene matches.

This clone was counted a few times. The rearrangement links TRBV27 to TRBJ1-6; D is possibly TRBD1 (5 bases). Germline V gene data show CDR1 as MNHEY and CDR2 as SMNVEV (reference sequence). This CDR3 comprises 13 residues. V was shortened by 5 bases and J by 6 bases, with 8 bases between the two germline ends. For the CDR3, the DNA is TGTGCCAGCAGTAGGGGCCCTAATTCACCCCTCCACTTT. Its translation: CASSRGPNSPLHF.

This chain uses TRBV28 with TRBJ2-5, with a weak D call TRBD1 (6 bases). The germline V and J ends were trimmed by 5 bases and 4 bases, with 17 bases remaining between them. The germline gives CDR1 MDHEN, CDR2 SYDVKM. This CDR3 spans 15 amino acids. CDR3 in DNA: TGTGCCAGCAGTACAGGCGGGCAGGGGACAGAGACCCAGTACTTC. Translated: CASSTGGQGTETQYF.

This clone was seen a handful of times. The gene calls are TRBV5-4 and TRBJ2-2; D might be TRBD2 (5 bases). Trimming took off 5 bases at V and 1 base at J, with 12 bases between the two ends. This CDR3 has 15 amino acids. Germline-derived CDR1 and CDR2 are SGHNT and YYREEE (reference sequence). In nucleotides, the CDR3 is TGTGCCAGCAGTTACCGGGCGGGGAACACCGGGGAGCTGTTTTTT. Encoded protein: CASSYRAGNTGELFF.

The chain couples TRBV29-1 to TRBJ1-3; TRBD1 might be the D (6 bases). V gave up 5 bases and J gave up 0 bases, with 8 bases separating them. Germline V gives CDR1 SQVTM, CDR2 ANQGSEA. There are 13 residues in the CDR3. CDR3 protein: CSVRDTSGNTIYF. The DNA for the CDR3 is TGCAGCGTTCGGGACACCTCTGGAAACACCATATATTTT.

This chain connects TRBV6-1 to TRBJ1-6; the D is unclear. The germline V and J ends were trimmed by 2 bases and 12 bases, with 11 bases remaining between them. This CDR3 comprises 13 residues. Germline values: CDR1 MNHNS, CDR2 SASEGT. The CDR3 reads CASSEPRLQPLHF. The CDR3 DNA sequence: TGTGCCAGCAGTGAACCGCGTCTCCAACCCCTCCACTTT.

This chain uses TRBV28 with TRBJ2-3, with 14 bases aligning to TRBD2. V shed 6 bases and J 5 bases; nucleotides not matched to a gene: 10. CDR3 length: 17 amino acids. Germline CDR1 and CDR2: MDHEN and SYDVKM. CDR3 region: CASRLTSGGAIRDTQYF. In nucleotides, the CDR3 is TGTGCCAGCAGGCTGACTAGCGGGGGGGCCATAAGAGATACGCAGTATTTT. Together with reference TRBV28 and TRBJ2-3, the CDR3 gives the full variable domain: DVKVTQSSRYLVKRTGEKVFLECVQDMDHENMFWYRQDPGLGLRLIYFSYDVKMKEKGDIPEGYSVSREKKERFSLILESASTNQTSMYLCASRLTSGGAIRDTQYFGPGTRLTVL.

This sequence joins TRBV19 and TRBJ1-2; D not certain. CDR1 and CDR2 from the germline V gene are LNHDA and SQIVND (reference sequence). CDR3 length equals 14 residues. V was shortened by 5 bases and J by 2 bases, with 12 bases between the two germline ends. CDR3 residues: CASSPLGENYGYTF. CDR3 DNA sequence: TGTGCCAGTAGTCCCCTCGGGGAAAACTATGGCTACACCTTC.

The V and J genes are TRBV25-1 and TRBJ1-6; 9 nucleotides align to TRBD1. The germline V gene has CDR1 MGHDK and CDR2 SYGVNS. The J segment lost 10 bases and the V segment lost 4 bases, leaving 5 bases of the junction unmatched. This CDR3 is built from 14 residues. The CDR3 region has the DNA TGTGCCAGCAGTGTAGGGACAGGGTTCTCACCCCTCCACTTT. Translation: CASSVGTGFSPLHF.

This clone came up once. V is TRBV2 and J is TRBJ2-5; a weak D match, TRBD2 (5 bases). This CDR3 comprises 13 residues. CDR1 is SNHLY, CDR2 FYNNEI, per germline. The V end lost 7 bases, the J end lost 2 bases, and 11 bases lay between the germline ends. DNA for the CDR3: TGTGCCAGCAATGAGCGGAGACAAGAGACCCAGTACTTC. It codes for CASNERRQETQYF.

The chain combines TRBV4-2 with TRBJ1-4, with D perhaps TRBD1 (5 bases). The V gene's germline CDR1 is LGHNA and CDR2 YNFKEQ. The V end was cut by 1 base, the J end by 0 bases, with 15 bases between. CDR3 length: 18 residues. The CDR3 sequence is CASSQALEGMTTNEKLFF. CDR3 nucleotide sequence: TGTGCCAGCAGCCAAGCCCTGGAGGGGATGACAACTAATGAAAAACTGTTTTTT.

J is TRBJ1-3 and V is TRBV7-8, with D possibly being TRBD1 (6 bases). The CDR3 length is 13 residues. The germline V gene encodes CDR1 SGHVS and CDR2 FQNEAQ. V dropped 4 bases and J dropped 3 bases, with 7 bases sitting between them. The CDR3, as DNA: TGTGCCAGCAGCTCGGACAGTGGAAACACCATATATTTT. Encoded protein: CASSSDSGNTIYF.